This T cell receptor (beta chain) was retrieved from a study of blood T cell repertoires in COVID-19. For the study at large: Collection of acute and convalescent COVID-19 samples took place in the United States, Italy and Spain. PBMCs, B-cell-depleted T cells, or T cells provided the cDNA or gDNA that made up the material.

The ends were cut back, 2 bases at V and 1 base at J, with 18 bases in the middle. The CDR3 consists of 17 residues. CDR1 is LGHDT, CDR2 YNNKEL, per germline (reference sequence). Per the original methods: Scientists estimated how many nucleated cells there were by amplifying reference gene primers. The table came from immunoSEQ multiplex PCR; TCRdb's copy has only in-frame clones and leaves some out. That table supplies the V and J calls and clone size; D and trimming were determined from the DNA. The sample lists roughly 89,000 clones; 75% to 85% were seen once. Sequences were obtained from peripheral blood. V is TRBV3-1 (or the pseudogene TRBV3-2) and J is TRBJ2-7, with D perhaps TRBD2 (6 bases). The source of this sequence is a woman in her 70s with acute or convalescent COVID-19. CDR3 sequence reads: CASSQMAPRGKSYEQYF. The CDR3 DNA reads as TGTGCCAGCAGCCAAATGGCCCCCCGCGGGAAATCCTACGAGCAGTACTTC.